These T cell receptor beta chains were read from a single sample in a study of CD8+ T cells in alopecia areata. The repertoire was sequenced with immunoSEQ multiplex PCR; TCRdb's copy has only in-frame clones and lacks some. The sample lists about 270,000 clones, about 62% occurring once. The sample consisted of CD4+ T cells sorted from blood, taken around week 52, from a patient treated with tofacitinib. The receptors here all came from a human donor with alopecia areata. CDR3s include the opening cysteine and the closing phenylalanine or tryptophan. The D gene is left open where the match is weak. For some rows the clone size is stated as once, few or many, or as a class when expanded; others skip it.

cdr3_nt: TGTGCCAGCAGCCAAGAATCAGGTTCTATTGGGGATGGCTACACCTTC
cdr3_aa: CASSQESGSIGDGYTF
j_call: TRBJ1-2
v_call: TRBV4-2
d_call: .
clone_size: many

cdr3_nt: TGCGCCAGCAGCCAGGGCAAACAGGGGGCAGGCACTGAAGCTTTCTTT
cdr3_aa: CASSQGKQGAGTEAFF
j_call: TRBJ1-1
v_call: TRBV4-3
d_call: TRBD1
clone_size: .

cdr3_nt: TGTGCCAGCAGCGCACCTCAGGCCCAGTACTTC
cdr3_aa: CASSAPQAQYF
j_call: TRBJ2-5
v_call: TRBV7-9
d_call: .
clone_size: .

cdr3_nt: TGTGCCTGGAGTGGAAGCTCTGGGGCCAACGTCCTGACTTTC
cdr3_aa: CAWSGSSGANVLTF
j_call: TRBJ2-6
v_call: TRBV30
d_call: .
clone_size: .

cdr3_nt: TGTGCCAGCAGCTGGGACAGGGGGTCGCCCCAGCATTTT
cdr3_aa: CASSWDRGSPQHF
j_call: TRBJ1-5
v_call: TRBV5-6
d_call: TRBD1
clone_size: .

cdr3_nt: TGTGCCAGCAGAGGTTACCAGGATTCACCCCTCCACTTT
cdr3_aa: CASRGYQDSPLHF
j_call: TRBJ1-6
v_call: TRBV27
d_call: .
clone_size: few

cdr3_nt: TGTGCCTGGAGTGTGCCCGGGCCGGGAGGCAATCAGCCCCAGCATTTT
cdr3_aa: CAWSVPGPGGNQPQHF
j_call: TRBJ1-5
v_call: TRBV30
d_call: .
clone_size: .

cdr3_nt: TGCAGCGTTGAAGATCTTTTAACAGAGAAAGAGACCCAGTACTTC
cdr3_aa: CSVEDLLTEKETQYF
j_call: TRBJ2-5
v_call: TRBV29-1
d_call: .
clone_size: .

cdr3_nt: TGCGCCAGCAGCCAAGATGGGACGAACACCGGGGAGCTGTTTTTT
cdr3_aa: CASSQDGTNTGELFF
j_call: TRBJ2-2
v_call: TRBV4-1
d_call: .
clone_size: .

cdr3_nt: TGTGCCAGCACCCGTGGACAGGGGTATAATTCACCCCTCCACTTT
cdr3_aa: CASTRGQGYNSPLHF
j_call: TRBJ1-6
v_call: TRBV27
d_call: TRBD1
clone_size: .

cdr3_nt: TGCGCCAGCAGCTTGTACGGGACAGAGACCTACGAGCAGTACTTC
cdr3_aa: CASSLYGTETYEQYF
j_call: TRBJ2-7
v_call: TRBV5-1
d_call: TRBD1
clone_size: .

cdr3_nt: TGTGCTAGTGGCGAACAGAATCAGCCCCAGCATTTT
cdr3_aa: CASGEQNQPQHF
j_call: TRBJ1-5
v_call: TRBV12-5
d_call: .
clone_size: .

cdr3_nt: TGTGCCAGCAGCCGGCGGGGGTCAGATGAGACCCAGTACTTC
cdr3_aa: CASSRRGSDETQYF
j_call: TRBJ2-5
v_call: TRBV4-2
d_call: TRBD2
clone_size: once

cdr3_nt: TGTGCCAGCAGCCGGGACGGCCAAGAGACCCAGTACTTC
cdr3_aa: CASSRDGQETQYF
j_call: TRBJ2-5
v_call: TRBV11-1
d_call: .
clone_size: .

cdr3_nt: TGTGCCATCAGTGACCCCTTGAGAGGGGATACGCAGTATTTT
cdr3_aa: CAISDPLRGDTQYF
j_call: TRBJ2-3
v_call: TRBV10-3
d_call: .
clone_size: few

cdr3_nt: TGTGCCAGCTTCGTAGTGGGGAAACATAATTCACCCCTCCACTTT
cdr3_aa: CASFVVGKHNSPLHF
j_call: TRBJ1-6
v_call: TRBV27
d_call: .
clone_size: .

cdr3_nt: TGCGCCAGCAGCTTGGGAGCGGGGCCTTCCAAAAACATTCAGTACTTC
cdr3_aa: CASSLGAGPSKNIQYF
j_call: TRBJ2-4
v_call: TRBV5-1
d_call: TRBD2
clone_size: .